Sequencing of this T cell receptor beta chain was carried out in a study of T cells in Graves' hyperthyroidism and ophthalmopathy. Regions amplified from RNA transcripts were the TCR beta CDR3 regions. An initial round of RT-PCR targeting the TCR CDR3 relied on the HTBI primer set. TCRdb re-called the multiplex PCR reads through MiXCR, storing one row per CDR3 protein. Of a few hundred thousand distinct CDR3 sequences in the sample, 46% were seen once. Trimming took off 7 bases at V and 11 bases at J, with 12 bases between the two ends. This CDR3 spans 11 amino acids. Sequenced material: peripheral blood or thyroid tissue (not recorded which). The receptor's source is an adult woman with Graves' disease, either hyperthyroidism or ophthalmopathy (not recorded which). The chain links TRBV12-3 or TRBV12-4 to TRBJ1-5; the D is unclear. CDR3 sequence: CASTVAGTQHF. As DNA, the CDR3 is TGTGCCAGCACAGTGGCGGGGACCCAGCATTTT.